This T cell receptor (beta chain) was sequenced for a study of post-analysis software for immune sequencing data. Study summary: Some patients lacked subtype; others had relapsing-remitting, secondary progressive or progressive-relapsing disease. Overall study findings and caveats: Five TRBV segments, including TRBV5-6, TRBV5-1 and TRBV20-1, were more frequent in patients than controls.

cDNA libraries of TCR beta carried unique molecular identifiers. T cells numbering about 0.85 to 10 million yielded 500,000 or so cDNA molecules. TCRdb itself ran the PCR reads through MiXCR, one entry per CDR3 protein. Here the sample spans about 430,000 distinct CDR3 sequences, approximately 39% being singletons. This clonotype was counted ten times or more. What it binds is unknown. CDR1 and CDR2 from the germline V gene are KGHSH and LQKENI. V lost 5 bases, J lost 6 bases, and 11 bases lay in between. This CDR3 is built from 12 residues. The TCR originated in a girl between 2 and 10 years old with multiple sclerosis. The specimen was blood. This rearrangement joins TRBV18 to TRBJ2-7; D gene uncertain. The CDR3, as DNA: TGTGCCAGCTCAGGGATCAAGGCCGAGCAGTACTTC. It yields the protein CASSGIKAEQYF.